Presented here are 26 T cell receptor beta chains from one specimen sequenced in a study of beta chain features in type 1 diabetes. Sequencing targeted expressed TCRB transcripts, as all isolated RNA had been reverse transcribed. Data came from immunoSEQ multiplex PCR; TCRdb stores just in-frame clones and leaves some out. The sample has under 950,000 clones, about a sixth seen once. What was sequenced was naive CD4+ T cells from blood. The receptors originated from a woman under 30 in good health.

V gene TRBV10-3 combines with J gene TRBJ2-1; possible D gene TRBD2, 6 bases. The CDR3 sequence is 14 residues long. Germline values: CDR1 ENHRY, CDR2 SYGVKD. The V gene lost 10 bases and the J gene lost 4 bases, with 17 bases spanning the gap. CDR3 region: CATEPPTRYNEQFF. The CDR3 region has the DNA TGTGCCACGGAACCCCCGACTAGATACAATGAGCAGTTCTTC.

The chain joins TRBV7-2 to TRBJ2-2, with D perhaps TRBD1 or TRBD2 (5 bases each). The CDR3 contains 15 residues. CDR1 and CDR2 from the germline V gene are SGHTA and FQGNSA. V was cut by 2 bases and J by 2 bases, with 9 bases left in between. CDR3: CASSLLGPNTGELFF. The DNA of the CDR3 is TGTGCCAGCAGCTTACTGGGACCCAACACCGGGGAGCTGTTTTTT.

The rearrangement joins TRBV11-2 to TRBJ2-7; perhaps TRBD2 as D (7 bases). Looked up from germline, CDR1 is SGHAT and CDR2 is FQNNGV. The CDR3 has 14 amino acids. Trimming stripped 1 base from V and 5 bases from J, with 12 bases between. The CDR3 here is CASSLGRGAHEQYF. DNA for the CDR3: TGTGCCAGCAGCTTAGGACGGGGGGCCCACGAGCAGTACTTC.

This chain joins TRBV19 and TRBJ2-1; D may be TRBD1 (6 bases). Trimming shortened V by 2 bases and J by 4 bases, and 15 bases separated the two germline ends. There are 16 residues in the CDR3. Germline V gene lookup returns CDR1 LNHDA and CDR2 SQIVND (reference sequence). The CDR3 here is CASSIPIRDKYNEQFF. The CDR3 DNA reads TGTGCCAGTAGTATACCAATCCGGGACAAATACAATGAGCAGTTCTTC.

This clone was seen more than once but under ten times. The chain combines TRBV18 with TRBJ2-5, with unresolved D. The CDR3 extends over 13 amino acids. V lost 4 bases and J 1 base, leaving 7 bases between the germline ends. CDR1 and CDR2 from the germline V gene are KGHSH and LQKENI. In DNA, the CDR3 is TGTGCCAGCTCACTGGGCACCCAAGAGACCCAGTACTTC. Protein sequence: CASSLGTQETQYF.

This clone was observed a handful of times. This chain joins TRBV18 and TRBJ2-5, with D unresolved. Germline CDR1 and CDR2: KGHSH and LQKENI. This CDR3 region has 15 residues. V was pared by 3 bases and J by 5 bases, with 16 bases between. The DNA of the CDR3 is TGTGCCAGCTCACCCACCGAGGTGATGGGGGAGACCCAGTACTTC. It codes for CASSPTEVMGETQYF.

This clone occurred a few times. The DNA for the CDR3 is TGTGCCAGCAGCGTCCTCCCGGCGGGGGCGTCGGTAGGCGGAAACACCATATATTTT. It yields the protein CASSVLPAGASVGGNTIYF. The J gene is TRBJ1-3, the V gene TRBV9; a possible D gene is TRBD1 (6 bases). From germline, CDR1 is SGDLS and CDR2 YYNGEE. The CDR3 has 19 residues. The germline V and J ends were trimmed by 2 bases and 4 bases, with 25 bases remaining between them.

This clone has just a few counts. This chain joins TRBV2 and TRBJ2-5; 9 nucleotides align to TRBD2. In germline, CDR1 is SNHLY, CDR2 FYNNEI. Germline trimming cut 2 bases from V and 4 bases from J; bases unmatched to any gene: 5. CDR3 length: 15 amino acids. The CDR3 DNA reads TGTGCCAGCAGTGAATACATGCGGGGGGGAGAGACCCAGTACTTC. This gives the protein CASSEYMRGGETQYF.

This clone was picked up a small number of times. This chain links TRBV13 with TRBJ1-2, with 7 bases that match TRBD1. From germline, CDR1 is PRHDT and CDR2 FYEKMQ (reference sequence). CDR3 size: 12 residues. V shed 6 bases, J shed 4 bases, and the junction held 2 bases outside the gene matches. The CDR3 DNA reads TGTGCCAGCAGTGGGACAGCCTATGGCTACACCTTC. It yields the protein CASSGTAYGYTF.

This clone was picked up one time. The rearrangement uses TRBV7-9 and TRBJ2-3; possible D gene TRBD1, 6 bases. CDR1 and CDR2 from the germline V gene are SEHNR and FQNEAQ (reference sequence). The CDR3 spans 15 residues. V lost 5 bases and J lost 0, with 12 bases in between. CDR3 loop: CASSRLRGSTDTQYF. The CDR3 nucleotides read TGTGCCAGCAGCCGATTGAGGGGGAGCACAGATACGCAGTATTTT.

This clone was recorded a few times. The chain joins TRBV6-5 to TRBJ1-5; no clear D. V was pared by 0 bases and J by 5 bases, with 11 bases between. Germline CDR1 is MNHEY and CDR2 is SVGAGI. The CDR3 has 15 amino acids. The CDR3 region is CASSYSITADQPQHF. For the CDR3, the DNA is TGTGCCAGCAGTTACTCGATTACTGCGGATCAGCCCCAGCATTTT.

The chain joins TRBV5-6 to TRBJ1-5; D is undetermined. Per germline, CDR1 SGHDT and CDR2 YYEEEE. This CDR3 is built from 16 residues. V gave up 1 base and J gave up 1 base, with 12 bases separating them. CDR3 in DNA: TGTGCCAGCAGCTTGTCGGAGAGTTCGAGCAATCAGCCCCAGCATTTT. Encoded protein: CASSLSESSSNQPQHF.

The V call is TRBV5-1, the J call TRBJ1-2; TRBD1 matches at 7 bases. The V and J ends lost 4 bases and 4 bases, in that order; junction bases with no gene match: 7. Germline V lookup: CDR1 SGHRS, CDR2 YFSETQ. The length of the CDR3 is 14 residues. The CDR3 protein is CASSPDRAGYGYTF. The CDR3 nucleotides read TGCGCCAGCAGCCCAGACAGGGCGGGCTATGGCTACACCTTC. Filled out from reference TRBV5-1 and TRBJ1-2, the complete variable domain reads KAGVTQTPRYLIKTRGQQVTLSCSPISGHRSVSWYQQTPGQGLQFLFEYFSETQRNKGNFPGRFSGRQFSNSRSEMNVSTLELGDSALYLCASSPDRAGYGYTFGSGTRLTVV.

The rearrangement joins TRBV7-3 to TRBJ1-1; tentatively, D is TRBD1 (5 bases). Germline V gene lookup returns CDR1 SGHTA and CDR2 FQGTGA. The CDR3 extends over 13 amino acids. V was pared by 8 bases and J by 1 base, with 11 bases between. CDR3 DNA sequence: TGTGCCAGCGGGCGCGGGACGAACACTGAAGCTTTCTTT. Its protein product is CASGRGTNTEAFF. Looking up the rest from reference TRBV7-3 and TRBJ1-1 gives the full variable domain: GAGVSQTPSNKVTEKGKYVELRCDPISGHTALYWYRQSLGQGPEFLIYFQGTGAADDSGLPNDRFFAVRPEGSVSTLKIQRTERGDSAVYLCASGRGTNTEAFFGQGTRLTVV.

In this sample, this clone turned up a few times. The sample contains more than one DNA sequence encoding this CDR3. The chain employs TRBV6-5 and TRBJ2-7; the match to TRBD1 covers 8 bases. Trimming took 0 bases from V and 2 from J; bases not matched to a gene: 3. The CDR3 length is 15 residues. CDR1 is MNHEY, CDR2 SVGAGI, per germline. The CDR3 DNA follows: TGTGCCAGCAGTTACTCCGACAGGGGCGCCTACGAGCAGTACTTC. Encoded protein: CASSYSDRGAYEQYF.

The table lists this clone with a few counts. The chain couples TRBV4-3 to TRBJ2-2; D remains ambiguous. CDR1 LGHNA and CDR2 YSLEER come from the germline V gene. This CDR3 is built from 15 residues. V lost 1 base, J lost 0 bases, and 6 bases lay in between. CDR3 DNA: TGCGCCAGCAGCCAAGGGGTATCGAACACCGGGGAGCTGTTTTTT. Translated, it gives CASSQGVSNTGELFF.

This clone was picked up a small number of times. The chain recombines TRBV1 with TRBJ2-7. TRBV1 is a documented pseudogene. The CDR3 is made up of 14 amino acids. CDR3 coding DNA: TGCACCAGCAGCCAAGAGTGGCGTACCTACGAGCAGTACTTC. Residues: CTSSQEWRTYEQYF.

A remark on this clone: Other nucleotide sequences in the sample specify the same CDR3. The rearrangement uses TRBV4-2 and TRBJ2-7, with D perhaps matching TRBD1 or TRBD2 (5 bases each). Germline assignment: CDR1 LGHNA and CDR2 YNFKEQ. Trimming stripped 0 bases from V and 2 bases from J, with 8 bases between. There are 14 residues in the CDR3. This CDR3 is CASSQDWGPYEQYF. CDR3 DNA: TGTGCCAGCAGCCAAGATTGGGGACCCTACGAGCAGTACTTC.

The chain's CDR3 is CASSEYNSGANVLTF. In nucleotides, the CDR3 is TGTGCCAGCAGTGAATATAACTCTGGGGCCAACGTCCTGACTTTC. The chain has TRBV6-1 and TRBJ2-6, with D unclear. This CDR3 spans 15 amino acids. Germline assignment: CDR1 MNHNS and CDR2 SASEGT. Trimming stripped 2 bases from V and 0 bases from J, with 5 bases between.

V is TRBV7-6 and J is TRBJ2-7; 7 bases match TRBD1. The CDR3 is 14 amino acids. The V gene end was trimmed by 4 bases and the J gene end by 6 bases; junction bases not matched to a gene: 9. Germline CDR1 is SGHVS and CDR2 is FNYEAQ. The CDR3 loop reads CASSSRPTGVEQYF. The DNA of the CDR3 is TGTGCCAGCAGCTCGAGACCCACAGGGGTCGAGCAGTACTTC.

The chain couples TRBV6-5 to TRBJ2-7; D is unclear. The germline gives CDR1 MNHEY, CDR2 SVGAGI. CDR3 length equals 13 residues. Trimming took 7 bases from V and 4 from J, leaving 14 bases between them. CDR3 protein: CASNRGAPYEQYF. The DNA for the CDR3 is TGTGCCAGCAACCGCGGCGCCCCGTACGAGCAGTACTTC.

Only a few counts were recorded for this clone. The CDR3 loop is CASSLLNPDSPLHF. For the CDR3, the DNA is TGTGCCAGCAGCTTGCTCAATCCGGATTCACCCCTCCACTTT. V is TRBV7-9 and J is TRBJ1-6; the D is unclear. The CDR3 spans 14 residues. Germline CDR1 SEHNR, CDR2 FQNEAQ (reference sequence). Between the trimmed V and J ends, which lost 3 bases and 8 bases, there was a span of 11 bases. Combining the CDR3 with reference TRBV7-9 and TRBJ1-6 gives the whole variable domain DTGVSQNPRHKITKRGQNVTFRCDPISEHNRLYWYRQTLGQGPEFLTYFQNEAQLEKSRLLSDRFSAERPKGSFSTLEIQRTEQGDSAMYLCASSLLNPDSPLHFGNGTRLTVT.

This clone was seen a handful of times. The genes are TRBV4-3 and TRBJ2-1; 10 nucleotides match TRBD2. CDR3 length: 16 amino acids. Germline V gene sequence: CDR1 LGHNA, CDR2 YSLEER. The V and J ends lost 3 bases and 4 bases, in that order; junction bases with no gene match: 6. The CDR3 DNA sequence: TGCGCCAGCAGCCAGGCTATAGCGGGAGGTTACAATGAGCAGTTCTTC. Its translation is CASSQAIAGGYNEQFF.

This chain joins TRBV7-9 and TRBJ2-1, with D uncertain. Per germline, CDR1 SEHNR and CDR2 FQNEAQ (reference sequence). Trimming left V 1 base short and J 6 bases short, with 10 bases between. The CDR3 is 14 residues long. CDR3 sequence: CASSLVLVFNEQFF. As DNA, the CDR3 is TGTGCCAGCAGCTTAGTTCTTGTTTTCAATGAGCAGTTCTTC.

The chain carries TRBV7-9 and TRBJ1-1; D perhaps matches TRBD1 (6 bases). This CDR3 region has 16 residues. Germline V gene data show CDR1 as SEHNR and CDR2 as FQNEAQ (reference sequence). V was pared by 5 bases and J by 7 bases, with 23 bases between. The CDR3 protein is CASSPWQGREQGEAFF. The CDR3 DNA sequence: TGTGCCAGCAGCCCCTGGCAGGGGAGGGAACAGGGTGAAGCTTTCTTT.

This chain joins TRBV27 and TRBJ2-3, with 10 nucleotides matching TRBD2. This CDR3 has 14 amino acids. The ends lost 6 bases at V and 5 bases at J; junction bases unmatched: 5. CDR1 is MNHEY, CDR2 SMNVEV, per germline (reference sequence). CDR3 DNA sequence: TGTGCCAGCAGCAACCTAGCGGGAGTAGATACGCAGTATTTT. This encodes CASSNLAGVDTQYF.